This T cell receptor (beta chain) stems from a study of blood T cells in healthy people across ages. This CDR3 has 14 residues. V was cut by 3 bases and J by 1 base, with 6 bases left in between. Per germline, CDR1 KGHDR and CDR2 SFDVKD. PCR was performed a second time for about 6 to 12 cycles using a sample-barcoded 5' primer and a J-beta primer mix. One entry per CDR3 protein, called by TCRdb with MiXCR from the 5' RACE reads. The repertoire has around 2 million distinct CDR3 sequences, 35% to 50% of them found once; the top ten carry under 30%. The sequenced sample was blood. The sequence was collected from a human donor in good health. The chain combines TRBV24-1 with TRBJ1-5; D remains ambiguous. The CDR3 reads CATSDTRSNQPQHF. CDR3 sequence (DNA): TGTGCCACCAGTGATACGAGGAGCAATCAGCCCCAGCATTTT.